Here is one T cell receptor beta chain with its context. What antigen it recognizes has not been identified. Per-base quality was not reported, and no clone a single base away is much larger than it. This sample was included in a study of T cell responses to AZD1222 COVID-19 vaccine (dated by TCRdb to the early 2020s). Regarding the study in general: A total of 233 trial participants underwent TCR sequencing, of whom roughly 210 had received two doses of AZD1222 and 26 had received two doses of the MenACWY control vaccine. Enrollment into the trials was organized by age into subgroups of 18-55, 56-69 and 70-plus years, and those subgroups contained roughly 140, 27 and 60 TCR-sequenced participants, respectively.

The CDR3 regions of human TCRbeta chains were analyzed by immunosequencing. In the authors' own workflow: TCRs in the repertoires were matched against a reference library of SARS-CoV-2-specific TCRs that had been generated with the MIRA antigen-specificity platform. Breadth meant the fraction of unique TCRs that were SARS-CoV-2-associated, whereas depth meant the fraction of total T cells that were SARS-CoV-2-associated. Each spike-specific TCR was assigned to its reactive spike region and to a CD4 or CD8 class using the MIRA data. Log10-transformed breadth and depth values were compared by one-way ANOVA with Sidak's multiple comparisons tests. TCRdb took over this immuneACCESS table, retaining in-frame rearrangements with V and J assigned. Such tables are incomplete; in checked studies, under half of the missing clones stem from an unresolved V gene, and the remainder is unexplained. The V and J calls and clone size were taken over from that table, and D and trimming were inferred from the DNA. The sample records fewer than 200,000 clones, 94% of which are singletons. The ten largest account for roughly 1.7% of the sample.

The junction shows trimming of 6 bases on V and 3 bases on J, and the gene matches do not reach 0 bases of it. The CDR3 runs 14 amino acids, cysteine and phenylalanine included. Left in the record is the CDR3 DNA by itself, 42 bases read in frame from the first base. According to the germline V gene, CDR1 reads MNHEY and CDR2 reads SVGAGI. The research as a whole found: Spike-specific TCR breadth and depth rose significantly after two AZD1222 doses compared with day 0 and with MenACWY recipients. In the small 56-69-year group, the increase in depth fell short of significance, most likely because of low power. Because no day 14 peak-response samples were available, the repertoires could be characterized only after the peak T cell response. Conclusions about previously exposed vaccinees were limited because only six AZD1222 recipients were SARS-CoV-2 seropositive at baseline. Reportedly, almost half of the unique spike-specific TCRs recognized epitopes lying outside the regions that are mutated in the B.1.351 and B.1.1.7 variants. Participants were mostly white British and included more females than males, and it was suggested by the authors that clonal diversity may have been underestimated. The whole spike protein was spanned by vaccine-associated CD4 TCRs, and dominant responses were seen in regions 160-218 and 743-854.

The time point label here, explained by the study, means: about 28 days (+/-7) after the second vaccine dose. AZD1222 recipients with second doses at about 4 weeks or about 12 weeks were pooled, because spike-specific TCR depth and breadth did not differ between schedules. The vaccinee samples were drawn from two UK trials, COV001 and COV002, one of which was a single-blind randomized controlled phase 2/3 trial testing AZD1222 (ChAdOx1 nCoV-19) in healthy adults. Trial participant PBMC samples were collected at day 0 and day 28 after the second dose for TCRbeta chain sequencing. Sequenced here: peripheral blood, sampled 28 days after the second AZD1222 dose. The source is an adult who received the AZD1222 COVID-19 vaccine. The sequence joins TRBV6-5 to TRBJ2-5; a stretch of 14 junction bases matches TRBD2. The CDR3 reads CASRGLAGEETQYF. The sequenced DNA: TGTGCCAGCAGGGGACTAGCGGGAGAAGAGACCCAGTACTTC.